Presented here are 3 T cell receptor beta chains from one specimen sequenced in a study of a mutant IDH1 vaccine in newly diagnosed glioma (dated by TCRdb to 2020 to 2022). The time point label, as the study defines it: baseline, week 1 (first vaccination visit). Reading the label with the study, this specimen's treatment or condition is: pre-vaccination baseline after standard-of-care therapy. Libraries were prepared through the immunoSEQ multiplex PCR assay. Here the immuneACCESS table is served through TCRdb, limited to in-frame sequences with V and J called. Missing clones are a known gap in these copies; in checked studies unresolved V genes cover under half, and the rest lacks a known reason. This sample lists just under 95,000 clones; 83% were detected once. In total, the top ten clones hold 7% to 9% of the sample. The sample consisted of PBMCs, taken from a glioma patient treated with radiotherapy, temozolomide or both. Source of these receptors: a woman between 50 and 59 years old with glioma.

The CDR3, as DNA: TGTGCCAGCAGCGTAGAAGGCAGCGGGGGTAATGAGCAGTTCTTC. This translates into CASSVEGSGGNEQFF. The chain employs TRBV9 and TRBJ2-1; 8 bases are a match to TRBD2. The germline V gene encodes CDR1 SGDLS and CDR2 YYNGEE. The CDR3 sequence is 15 residues long. The V gene end was trimmed by 0 bases and the J gene end by 7 bases; junction bases not matched to a gene: 6.

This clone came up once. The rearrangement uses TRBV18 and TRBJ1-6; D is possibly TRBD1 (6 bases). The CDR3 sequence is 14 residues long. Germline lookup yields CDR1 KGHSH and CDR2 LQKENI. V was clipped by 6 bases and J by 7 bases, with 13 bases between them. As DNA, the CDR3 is TGTGCCAGCTCTCCCGGGGGGGGCAATTCACCCCTCCACTTT. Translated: CASSPGGGNSPLHF.

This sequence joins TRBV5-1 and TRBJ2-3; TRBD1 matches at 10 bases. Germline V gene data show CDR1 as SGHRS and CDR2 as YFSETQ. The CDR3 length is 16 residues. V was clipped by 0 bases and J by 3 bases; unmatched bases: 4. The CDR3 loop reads CASSLARTGGTDTQYF. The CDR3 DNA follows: TGCGCCAGCAGCTTGGCCCGGACAGGGGGGACAGATACGCAGTATTTT.